The clone carrying this TCR beta chain was detected once. The source of the sample is a study of blood T cell repertoires in COVID-19. Trimming cost V 7 bases and J 8 bases, with 14 bases left between them. This CDR3 spans 12 amino acids. Authors' data handling: Amplification with reference gene primers provided the estimates of nucleated cell counts. Libraries were prepared by immunoSEQ multiplex PCR; TCRdb keeps only in-frame clonotypes and omits some of them. V, J and clone size are taken as reported in that table, and D and trimming were inferred from the DNA itself. The sample gives about 33,000 clones, 70% to 90% of which show up once; 5.5% to 6.5% is in the top ten.

This chain connects TRBV12-3 or TRBV12-4 to TRBJ1-2; D gene uncertain. The receptor's source is a woman older than 75 with active or convalescent COVID-19. Sequenced: peripheral blood. The CDR3 coding sequence is TGTGCCAGCAACTACGCCCCGGGAGGCTACACCTTC. Translated: CASNYAPGGYTF.